A single sample is the source of the 5 T cell receptor beta chains below, sequenced in a study of prognosis after radiotherapy for stage I lung cancer (dated by TCRdb to the early 2020s). Sequencing was carried out with an Illumina HiSeq 3000. Two rounds of multiplex PCR were performed to amplify the TCR beta CDR3 region from genomic DNA. In the first round of PCR, primers specific to each TRBV and TRBJ gene were used, and the primer sequences are filed in Chinese patent CN105087789A. The public reads were run again by TCRdb, first through fastp at Q25 and then through MiXCR, and only productive beta chains were kept. CDR3 protein sequences are deduplicated, and each keeps its most common genes and DNA. The sample table contains about 15,000 distinct CDR3 sequences; only one count was recorded for 50% to 60% of them. In total, the top ten clones hold under 30% of the sample. The material sequenced was PBMCs, taken before or after stereotactic body radiation therapy (not recorded which). The receptors come from a donor aged 50 or older with non-small cell lung cancer.

This chain joins TRBV7-2 and TRBJ2-5; D unresolved. Trimming left V 2 bases short and J 5 bases short, with 18 bases between. This CDR3 comprises 16 residues. Per germline, CDR1 SGHTA and CDR2 FQGNSA. The CDR3: CASSLSVRLGWETQYF. The DNA of the CDR3 is TGTGCCAGCAGCTTATCCGTGAGATTGGGATGGGAGACCCAGTACTTC.

This clonotype is categorized as medium-sized (0.01 to 0.1%). This chain connects TRBV28 to TRBJ1-5; TRBD1 might be the D (5 bases). The CDR3 extends over 16 amino acids. Per germline, CDR1 MDHEN and CDR2 SYDVKM. With 2 bases removed from V and 6 bases from J, the gap between germline ends came to 17 bases. This CDR3 is CASSLEGRTSSQPQHF. CDR3 in DNA: TGTGCCAGCAGTTTAGAGGGGCGGACCTCAAGTCAGCCCCAGCATTTT.

This rearrangement joins TRBV11-3 to TRBJ2-7; 8 bases line up with TRBD1. CDR3 length equals 18 residues. Trimming took 5 bases from V and 0 from J; bases not matched to a gene: 15. The V gene's germline CDR1 is SGHNT and CDR2 YENEEA. The CDR3 DNA reads as TGTGCCAGCAGCGCTGGACAGGGCAACAAGGGGGGCTCCTACGAGCAGTACTTC. The encoded protein is CASSAGQGNKGGSYEQYF. Supplemented by reference TRBV11-3 and TRBJ2-7, the full variable domain reads EAGVVQSPRYKIIEKKQPVAFWCNPISGHNTLYWYLQNLGQGPELLIRYENEEAVDDSQLPKDRFSAERLKGVDSTLKIQPAELGDSAVYLCASSAGQGNKGGSYEQYFGPGTRLTVT.

The gene calls are TRBV19 and TRBJ2-3, with TRBD1 matching 7 bases. Trimming removed 3 bases from V and 5 bases from J; junction bases left unmatched: 2. The CDR3 extends over 13 amino acids. From germline, CDR1 is LNHDA and CDR2 SQIVND (reference sequence). The chain's CDR3 is CASSIQGVDTQYF. CDR3 sequence (DNA): TGTGCCAGTAGTATCCAGGGGGTAGATACGCAGTATTTT.

Notes on this clonotype: With a far larger clone one base away, a read error is the likely cause. The chain uses TRBV6-4 and TRBJ2-7; D is undetermined. The CDR3 has 12 residues. The V gene's germline CDR1 is MRHNA and CDR2 SNTAGT. Trimming stripped 7 bases from V and 3 bases from J, with 10 bases between. In nucleotides, the CDR3 is TGTGCCAGCAAGTTCGGCCACTACGAGCAGTACTTC. Translated: CASKFGHYEQYF.